This paragraph covers one TCR beta chain sequence. The data stem from a study of cytomegalovirus exposure and HLA in healthy donors. Study background: The same platform was used for the 90 to 150 validation repertoires as for the 650 to 800 first-cohort repertoires, as reported in a later analysis.

The donors were in the approximately 120-subject validation cohort, distinct from the 666-subject first cohort. Germline assignment: CDR1 SGHRS and CDR2 YFSETQ. The CDR3 sequence is 15 residues long. V was clipped by 4 bases and J by 1 base, with 11 bases between them. Assay used: immunoSEQ multiplex PCR; TCRdb lists only in-frame clones, some missing. This sample yields some 110,000 clones, of which around 94% are seen a single time; roughly 1.2% belongs to the top ten. The J gene is TRBJ2-2, the V gene TRBV5-1, with a tentative D call TRBD1 (6 bases). Sequencing used PBMCs. The TCR comes from a young woman in good health and CMV-seronegative. The CDR3 is CASSQQGLNTGELFF. The CDR3 coding sequence is TGCGCCAGCAGCCAGCAGGGGTTGAACACCGGGGAGCTGTTTTTT.